This is a list of T cell receptor beta chains from one sample in a study of CD8+ T cells in alopecia areata. The repertoire was sequenced with immunoSEQ multiplex PCR; TCRdb's copy has only in-frame clones and lacks some. The table has around 250,000 clones, around 67% seen once. The specimen comprised CD4+ T cells sorted from blood, sampled at week 0. The source of these receptors is a human donor with alopecia areata. The CDR3 runs from the conserved cysteine through the conserved F or W. A D gene is named only where the DNA matches it firmly. Size is omitted from some rows. Given values are once, few, many or a class for expanded clones.

TRBJ2-6	.	TRBV7-2	TRBD1	TGTGCCAGCAGCCAACAGGGGGCTGGGGCCAACGTCCTGACTTTC	CASSQQGAGANVLTF
TRBJ1-3	.	TRBV5-1	.	TGCGCCAGCAGCTTTGGTGGCGGCCTTGGCGGAAACACCATATATTTT	CASSFGGGLGGNTIYF
TRBJ1-6	.	TRBV4-2	TRBD1	TGTGCCAGCAGCCAAGATCAGGACAGGTCAGCTTCACCCCTCCACTTT	CASSQDQDRSASPLHF
TRBJ2-1	few	TRBV6-6	.	TGTGCCAGCAGTCGAGGGGGGCGTCCCTACAATGAGCAGTTCTTC	CASSRGGRPYNEQFF
TRBJ2-7	.	TRBV30	.	TGTGCCTGGAGTAGCCCCTACAGACCGGGAGACCGCTACGAGCAGTACTTC	CAWSSPYRPGDRYEQYF
TRBJ2-5	.	TRBV25-1	.	TGTGCCAGCAGTGAGTATACCGGGAAGACCCAGTACTTC	CASSEYTGKTQYF
TRBJ1-6	few	TRBV14	TRBD1	TGTGCCAGCAGCCCTCGACAGGGGAATTCACCCCTCCACTTT	CASSPRQGNSPLHF
TRBJ1-5	.	TRBV29-1	.	TGCAGCGTTGAAGTTGAGGGCGGGCCCCAGCATTTT	CSVEVEGGPQHF
TRBJ1-6	once	TRBV5-6	.	TGTGCCAGCAGCTTGGAACCTACCTATAATTCACCCCTCCACTTT	CASSLEPTYNSPLHF
TRBJ2-3	.	TRBV6-6	.	TGTGCCAGCAGTCAGGATGCAGATACGCAGTATTTT	CASSQDADTQYF
TRBJ2-2	.	TRBV4-2	.	TGTGCCAGCAGCCCGACTAGCACCGGGGAGCTGTTTTTT	CASSPTSTGELFF
TRBJ2-1	.	TRBV29-1	TRBD2	TGCAGCGTTGATCCTAGCGGAGGCTACAATGAGCAGTTCTTC	CSVDPSGGYNEQFF